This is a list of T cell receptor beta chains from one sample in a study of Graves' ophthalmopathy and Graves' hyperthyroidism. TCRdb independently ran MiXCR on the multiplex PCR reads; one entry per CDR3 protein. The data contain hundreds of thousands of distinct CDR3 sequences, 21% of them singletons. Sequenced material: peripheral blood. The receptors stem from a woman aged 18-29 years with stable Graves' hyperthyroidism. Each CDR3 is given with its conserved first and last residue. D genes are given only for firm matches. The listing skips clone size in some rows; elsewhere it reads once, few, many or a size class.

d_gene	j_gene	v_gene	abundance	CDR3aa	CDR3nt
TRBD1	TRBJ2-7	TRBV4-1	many	CASSQDWPGGSYEQYF	TGCGCCAGCAGCCAAGATTGGCCAGGGGGCTCCTACGAGCAGTACTTC
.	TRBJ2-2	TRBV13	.	CASSQEGPGELFF	TGTGCCAGCAGCCAAGAGGGCCCCGGAGAGCTGTTTTTT
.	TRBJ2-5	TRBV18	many	CASSLPPRGQETQYF	TGTGCCAGCTCACTCCCGCCAAGGGGACAAGAGACCCAGTACTTC
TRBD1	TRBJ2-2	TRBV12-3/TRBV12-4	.	CASKRQGSTGELFF	TGTGCCAGCAAACGACAGGGGAGTACCGGGGAGCTGTTTTTT
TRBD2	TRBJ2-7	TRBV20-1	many	CSARDRDYLYEQYF	TGCAGTGCTAGAGATCGGGACTACCTCTACGAGCAGTACTTC
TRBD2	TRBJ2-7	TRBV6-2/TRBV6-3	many	CASSSGLAEGPPAF	TGTGCCAGCAGTTCGGGACTAGCGGAAGGCCCCCCTGCCTTC
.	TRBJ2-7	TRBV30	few	CALRAGGIAYEQYF	TGTGCCTTACGGGCCGGGGGAATTGCCTACGAGCAGTACTTC
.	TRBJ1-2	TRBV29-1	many	CSDRAPPHGYTF	TGCAGCGACCGGGCGCCGCCTCATGGCTACACCTTC
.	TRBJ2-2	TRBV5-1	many	CASSPNRVRGTGELFF	TGCGCCAGCAGCCCAAACAGGGTTCGTGGGACCGGGGAGCTGTTTTTT
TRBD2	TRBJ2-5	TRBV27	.	CASSPTTSGGKETQYF	TGTGCCAGCAGTCCAACGACTAGCGGGGGCAAAGAGACCCAGTACTTC
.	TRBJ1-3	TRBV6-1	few	CASSNRRSSGNTIYF	TGTGCCAGCAGCAATCGACGGAGCTCTGGAAACACCATATATTTT
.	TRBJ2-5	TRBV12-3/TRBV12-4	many	CASSLRDHQETQYF	TGTGCCAGCAGTTTGAGGGACCACCAAGAGACCCAGTACTTC
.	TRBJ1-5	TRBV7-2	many	CASSQDGWPQPQHF	TGTGCCAGCAGCCAGGACGGGTGGCCACAGCCCCAGCATTTT
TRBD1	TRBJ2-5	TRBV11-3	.	CASSLHGQGGPETQYF	TGTGCCAGCAGCTTACACGGACAGGGTGGCCCAGAGACCCAGTACTTC
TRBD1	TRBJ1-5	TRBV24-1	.	CATSGTGAVQPQHF	TGTGCCACCAGTGGAACAGGGGCTGTTCAGCCCCAGCATTTT
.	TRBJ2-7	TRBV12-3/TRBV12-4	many	CASSFGPLYEQYF	TGTGCCAGCAGTTTCGGGCCGCTTTACGAGCAGTACTTC
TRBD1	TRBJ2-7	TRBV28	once	CASRDDRAHEQYF	TGTGCCAGCAGAGATGACAGGGCCCACGAGCAGTACTTC
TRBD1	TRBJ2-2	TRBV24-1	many	CATRPGQGGTGELFF	TGTGCCACCAGACCCGGACAGGGGGGAACCGGGGAGCTGTTTTTT
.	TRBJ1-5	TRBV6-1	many	CASSEYGLRSQHF	TGTGCCAGCAGTGAATACGGGCTCCGGTCCCAGCATTTT
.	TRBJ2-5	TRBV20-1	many	CSARPDRSIQETQYF	TGCAGTGCTAGACCTGACAGAAGCATCCAAGAGACCCAGTACTTC
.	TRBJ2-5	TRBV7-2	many	CASSLAAPQETQYF	TGTGCCAGCAGCTTAGCGGCTCCACAAGAGACCCAGTACTTC
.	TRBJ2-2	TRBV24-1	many	CATSTKHTGELFF	TGTGCCACCTCCACCAAGCACACCGGGGAGCTGTTTTTT
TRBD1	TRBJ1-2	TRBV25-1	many	CASSEYTGGESGYTF	TGTGCCAGCAGTGAATATACAGGGGGAGAATCGGGCTACACCTTC
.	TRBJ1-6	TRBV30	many	CAWSRDSPLSSYNSPLHF	TGTGCCTGGAGTCGGGACTCCCCACTTAGCTCCTATAATTCACCCCTCCACTTT
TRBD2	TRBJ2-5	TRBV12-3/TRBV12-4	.	CASTHTGGETQYF	TGTGCCAGTACCCACACGGGGGGAGAGACCCAGTACTTC
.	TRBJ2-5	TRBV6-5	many	CASTRGSEETQYF	TGTGCCAGCACTCGAGGGTCGGAAGAGACCCAGTACTTC
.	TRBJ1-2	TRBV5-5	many	CASSPRRGGGYGYTF	TGTGCCAGCAGCCCTCGGAGAGGAGGGGGCTATGGCTACACCTTC
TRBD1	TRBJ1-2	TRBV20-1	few	CSARGYGTADFSYGYTF	TGCAGTGCTAGAGGATACGGGACAGCTGATTTTTCCTATGGCTACACCTTC